These 2 T cell receptor beta chains were sequenced from one sample in a study of shared clonotypes between healthy human individuals. Clones were read by immunoSEQ multiplex PCR, and TCRdb kept only the in-frame ones, dropping some. The table records 900,000 to 1,200,000 clones, approximately 78% of them present only once. Material: memory CD4+ T cells from PBMCs. Subset reported: CD45RA-negative fraction. The receptors originated from a man aged 18 to 29 in good health. Some clones in this sample may be carry-over from other donors' samples.

The J gene is TRBJ1-4, the V gene TRBV4-1, with TRBD1 matching 9 bases. J gave up 17 bases and V 1 base, and 11 bases lay outside the gene matches. Germline loops: CDR1 MGHRA, CDR2 YSYEKL. The CDR3 has 14 amino acids. As DNA, the CDR3 is TGCGCCAGCAGCCAAGGGTGGGCCCGGGACAGGGTATTTTTT. This codes for CASSQGWARDRVFF.

The chain employs TRBV5-4 and TRBJ2-2; TRBD1 matches at 9 bases. The CDR3 runs 15 residues. The V and J ends lost 4 bases and 2 bases, in that order; junction bases with no gene match: 3. Germline CDR1 SGHNT, CDR2 YYREEE (reference sequence). The CDR3 loop is CASSMGQGNTGELFF. CDR3 nucleotide sequence: TGTGCCAGCAGCATGGGACAGGGAAACACCGGGGAGCTGTTTTTT.